This T cell receptor (beta chain) derives from a study of cytomegalovirus exposure and HLA in healthy donors. Study-level findings and limits: With high specificity and sensitivity, the classifier reportedly diagnosed cytomegalovirus status.

With regard to this clone: The antigen is undetermined.

Assay: immunoSEQ multiplex PCR; the TCRdb copy retains only in-frame clones and omits some. The repertoire holds 180,000 or so clones, with more than 75% as singletons. This CDR3 is 17 amino acids long. J gave up 3 bases and V 3 bases, and 11 bases lay outside the gene matches. The germline CDR1 and CDR2 sequences are SGHDN and FVKESK. This receptor was identified in a young man in good health and CMV-seropositive. The sample was PBMCs. The chain uses TRBV14 and TRBJ2-7, with TRBD2 matching over 10 bases. CDR3 bases: TGTGCCAGCAGCCAGGGAGGACTAGCGGATACCCGCTACGAGCAGTACTTC. Protein: CASSQGGLADTRYEQYF. The full variable domain, rest sourced from reference TRBV14 and TRBJ2-7, is EAGVTQFPSHSVIEKGQTVTLRCDPISGHDNLYWYRRVMGKEIKFLLHFVKESKQDESGMPNNRFLAERTGGTYSTLKVQPAELEDSGVYFCASSQGGLADTRYEQYFGPGTRLTVT.